The source of this T cell receptor beta chain is a study of Ad26.COV2.S vaccination and SARS-CoV-2 variants. Germline V lookup: CDR1 SEHNR, CDR2 FQNEAQ (reference sequence). This CDR3 is built from 15 residues. Deletions cut 5 bases from V and 3 bases from J, with 15 bases between. Treatment meaning: around 19 received Ad26.COV2.S at low or high dose, single or two shots; roughly five received placebo; per-sample allocation not given. Day 63 following the first vaccine or placebo injection was when the samples were taken. TCRdb's copy holds only in-frame clones and misses some; the assay was immunoSEQ multiplex PCR. The sample consists of 300,000 to 350,000 clones, almost 90% of them appearing once. Notes on this clone: The antigen remains undetermined.

Study-wide results and caveats: The TCR breadth and depth analyses may have produced an underestimate of total T cell responses.

This receptor was obtained from a person between 18 and 60 years old who received the Ad26.COV2.S COVID-19 vaccine or a placebo. Sequenced here: peripheral blood, sampled in a trial of Ad26.COV2.S vaccine versus placebo. This chain connects TRBV7-9 to TRBJ2-3; D might be TRBD1 (6 bases). The CDR3 nucleotides are TGTGCCAGCAGCGACCGGGACATTAGGACAGATACGCAGTATTTT. It is translated as CASSDRDIRTDTQYF.